Shown below are 21 T cell receptor beta chains from a single sample sequenced in a study of T cell repertoires in cytomegalovirus infection. TCRdb passed the reads through MiXCR, listing each CDR3 protein once. The sample includes roughly 100,000 distinct CDR3 sequences, 16% of them seen just once. The material sequenced was PBMCs. The receptor set was obtained from a human donor in good health (CMV status not recorded). Some clones in this sample may be carry-over from other donors' samples.

This clonotype was counted ten times or more. The V call is TRBV20-1, the J call TRBJ2-7, with TRBD2 matching 9 bases. CDR1 and CDR2 from the germline V gene are DFQATT and SNEGSKA (reference sequence). The CDR3 has 17 residues. V lost 0 bases, J lost 5 bases, and 14 bases stayed unmatched. The CDR3 is CSARDRSGLGGGDEQYF. CDR3 sequence (DNA): TGCAGTGCTAGAGATCGGTCTGGACTGGGCGGGGGGGACGAGCAGTACTTC.

This clonotype was seen a few times. V usage is TRBV7-9 and J usage is TRBJ2-7, with D perhaps TRBD1 (5 bases). Per germline, CDR1 SEHNR and CDR2 FQNEAQ (reference sequence). The length of the CDR3 is 14 residues. Trimming shortened V by 2 bases and J by 4 bases, and 12 bases separated the two germline ends. CDR3 DNA sequence: TGTGCCAGCAGCTTAAATGAGGCAGGGTACGAGCAGTACTTC. The encoded protein is CASSLNEAGYEQYF.

This clonotype was seen at least ten times. This CDR3 reads CASSSSGGPQETQYF. CDR3 bases: TGTGCCAGCAGCTCTAGCGGGGGGCCCCAAGAGACCCAGTACTTC. The chain has TRBV7-2 and TRBJ2-5; TRBD2 aligns across 11 bases. The CDR3 is made up of 15 amino acids. CDR1 is SGHTA, CDR2 FQGNSA, per germline. V shed 4 bases and J 1 base; nucleotides not matched to a gene: 2. Filled out from reference TRBV7-2 and TRBJ2-5, the complete variable domain reads GAGVSQSPSNKVTEKGKDVELRCDPISGHTALYWYRQSLGQGLEFLIYFQGNSAPDKSGLPSDRFSAERTGGSVSTLTIQRTQQEDSAVYLCASSSSGGPQETQYFGPGTRLLVL.

The chain combines TRBV13 with TRBJ2-2, with 7 bases fitting TRBD1. The CDR3 contains 16 residues. The J segment lost 5 bases and the V segment lost 3 bases, leaving 9 bases of the junction unmatched. The germline V gene has CDR1 PRHDT and CDR2 FYEKMQ (reference sequence). The CDR3 DNA reads TGTGCCAGCAGCTTCGGCAGGGGGAGAAGTACCGGGGAGCTGTTTTTT. It encodes CASSFGRGRSTGELFF.

The chain recombines TRBV2 with TRBJ2-1; 8 nucleotides line up with TRBD2. The CDR3 sequence is 16 residues long. V gave up 4 bases and J gave up 6 bases; unmatched junction bases: 11. The V gene's germline CDR1 is SNHLY and CDR2 FYNNEI. CDR3 amino acids: CASSVLGGAVSNEQFF. In DNA form, the CDR3 reads TGTGCCAGCAGTGTTCTCGGGGGGGCCGTCTCCAATGAGCAGTTCTTC. The complete variable domain, with remaining parts taken from reference TRBV2 and TRBJ2-1, reads EPEVTQTPSHQVTQMGQEVILRCVPISNHLYFYWYRQILGQKVEFLVSFYNNEISEKSEIFDDQFSVERPDGSNFTLKIRSTKLEDSAMYFCASSVLGGAVSNEQFFGPGTRLTVL.

This clonotype was seen ten or more times. This chain connects TRBV7-3 to TRBJ2-2, with 10 bases matching TRBD1. Germline V gene sequence: CDR1 SGHTA, CDR2 FQGTGA. J was trimmed by 4 bases and V by 3 bases; bases with no gene match: 2. CDR3 length: 15 residues. The CDR3, as DNA: TGTGCCAGCAGCTTGGGGACAGGGGTCACCGGGGAGCTGTTTTTT. Protein sequence: CASSLGTGVTGELFF.

In its sample, this clonotype was seen many times. The rearrangement uses TRBV28 and TRBJ2-6; D is unresolved. Germline loops: CDR1 MDHEN, CDR2 SYDVKM. V was cut by 0 bases and J by 0 bases, with 6 bases left in between. The CDR3 totals 16 residues. The CDR3 region has the DNA TGTGCCAGCAGTTTATGGGAAAGCTCTGGGGCCAACGTCCTGACTTTC. Its protein is CASSLWESSGANVLTF.

This clonotype was detected a few times. J is TRBJ2-5 and V is TRBV11-2, with 11 bases fitting TRBD2. From germline, CDR1 is SGHAT and CDR2 FQNNGV. Trimming cost V 4 bases and J 5 bases; bases outside gene matches: 9. The CDR3 loop spans 16 amino acids. In nucleotides, the CDR3 is TGTGCCAGCAGCTCCCTAGCGGGGGGCCTGGTGGAGACCCAGTACTTC. Its protein is CASSSLAGGLVETQYF. Variable domain in full (rest from reference TRBV11-2 and TRBJ2-5): EAGVAQSPRYKIIEKRQSVAFWCNPISGHATLYWYQQILGQGPKLLIQFQNNGVVDDSQLPKDRFSAERLKGVDSTLKIQPAKLEDSAVYLCASSSLAGGLVETQYFGPGTRLLVL.

This clonotype has at least ten counts. This sequence joins TRBV2 and TRBJ2-3, with a possible D match to TRBD2 (6 bases). The CDR3 is made up of 15 amino acids. V lost 7 bases and J 1 base, leaving 15 bases between the germline ends. Germline loops: CDR1 SNHLY, CDR2 FYNNEI. The CDR3 protein is CASNLGGVRTDTQYF. CDR3 sequence (DNA): TGTGCCAGCAATTTGGGCGGGGTGCGCACAGATACGCAGTATTTT.

This clonotype has a handful of counts. The chain combines TRBV6-2 or TRBV6-3 with TRBJ1-1; D is ambiguous. The CDR3 spans 15 residues. The V gene's germline CDR1 is MNHEY and CDR2 SVGEGT. Trimming removed 0 bases from V and 1 base from J, with 9 bases in between. CDR3 sequence (DNA): TGTGCCAGCAGTTACTCGACCGGCTGGAACACTGAAGCTTTCTTT. Translating it yields CASSYSTGWNTEAFF.

This chain links TRBV10-3 with TRBJ1-6; possible D gene TRBD1, 5 bases. The CDR3 length is 16 residues. V lost 2 bases to trimming and J lost 7 bases, with 15 bases between them. Germline V gives CDR1 ENHRY, CDR2 SYGVKD. The CDR3 sequence is CAISEGLTGGNSPLHF. CDR3 DNA sequence: TGTGCCATCAGTGAGGGCCTTACAGGAGGGAATTCACCCCTCCACTTT.

This clonotype has a handful of counts. CDR3 nucleotides: TGTGCCAGCAGCCCTGGGGAGGGAAGGGGGGAGACCCAGTACTTC. Protein product: CASSPGEGRGETQYF. The chain is built from TRBV28 and TRBJ2-5, with D possibly being TRBD2 (7 bases). The CDR3 extends over 15 amino acids. The V end lost 6 bases, the J end lost 5 bases, and 19 bases lay between the germline ends. Germline values: CDR1 MDHEN, CDR2 SYDVKM.

This clonotype was picked up a small number of times. The CDR3 here is CASSADRGQRGTDTQYF. The CDR3 nucleotides are TGTGCCAGCAGTGCCGACAGGGGCCAGCGGGGCACAGATACGCAGTATTTT. This chain joins TRBV6-1 and TRBJ2-3; 8 bases are shared with TRBD1. Germline V CDR1 and CDR2: MNHNS, SASEGT. The CDR3 is 17 residues long. Trimming cost V 4 bases and J 1 base; bases outside gene matches: 10.

This clonotype has at least ten counts. This chain connects TRBV4-1 to TRBJ1-1; 9 bases map to TRBD1. With V trimmed by 0 bases and J by 5 bases, 7 bases remained unmatched. Germline V gene lookup returns CDR1 MGHRA and CDR2 YSYEKL. The CDR3 runs to 16 residues. This CDR3 reads CASSQDTGGAGTEAFF. In nucleotides, the CDR3 is TGCGCCAGCAGCCAAGACACAGGGGGCGCAGGAACTGAAGCTTTCTTT.

This clonotype was counted only a few times. The chain carries TRBV6-1 and TRBJ1-5; D remains ambiguous. There are 15 residues in the CDR3. Germline V CDR1 and CDR2: MNHNS, SASEGT. Deletions cut 0 bases from V and 1 base from J, with 7 bases between. CDR3: CASSEAPGSNQPQHF. CDR3 nucleotides: TGTGCCAGCAGTGAAGCACCGGGGAGCAATCAGCCCCAGCATTTT.

The chain combines TRBV10-3 with TRBJ2-5, with D uncertain. Germline V gene lookup returns CDR1 ENHRY and CDR2 SYGVKD. Trimming removed 10 bases from V and 2 bases from J, with 14 bases in between. The CDR3 covers 13 residues. The CDR3 coding sequence is TGTGCCACCTTTGATGCGACGCAAGAGACCCAGTACTTC. As protein: CATFDATQETQYF.

This clonotype was counted at least ten times. The chain uses TRBV7-9 and TRBJ2-3, with D hard to call. Germline lookup yields CDR1 SEHNR and CDR2 FQNEAQ (reference sequence). The CDR3 length is 17 residues. V was clipped by 3 bases and J by 4 bases, with 20 bases between them. CDR3 in amino acids: CASSFPRISTSPDTQYF. As DNA, the CDR3 is TGTGCCAGCAGCTTTCCCCGAATTTCCACCTCACCAGATACGCAGTATTTT.

This clonotype was picked up a small number of times. The genes are TRBV20-1 and TRBJ1-1; D is uncertain. The CDR3 has 15 amino acids. V gave up 2 bases and J gave up 1 base, with 14 bases separating them. CDR1 and CDR2 from the germline V gene are DFQATT and SNEGSKA (reference sequence). The CDR3 coding sequence is TGCAGTGCTAGAAGTGAGGGTAACGCGAACACTGAAGCTTTCTTT. Its translation: CSARSEGNANTEAFF.

The genes are TRBV28 and TRBJ2-3; D gene uncertain. V lost 3 bases and J 7 bases, leaving 8 bases between the germline ends. The germline V gene encodes CDR1 MDHEN and CDR2 SYDVKM. This CDR3 region has 12 residues. CDR3 DNA: TGTGCCAGCAGTTTGGTCAGGCATACGCAGTATTTT. Its translation is CASSLVRHTQYF.

J is TRBJ2-1 and V is TRBV5-1, with a weak D call TRBD1 (6 bases). This CDR3 contains 13 residues. Germline V lookup: CDR1 SGHRS, CDR2 YFSETQ. Trimming left V 0 bases short and J 8 bases short, with 9 bases between. CDR3 residues: CASSLDRVDEQFF. Written as DNA, the CDR3 is TGCGCCAGCAGCTTGGACAGGGTCGATGAGCAGTTCTTC. Drawing the rest from reference TRBV5-1 and TRBJ2-1, the complete variable domain is KAGVTQTPRYLIKTRGQQVTLSCSPISGHRSVSWYQQTPGQGLQFLFEYFSETQRNKGNFPGRFSGRQFSNSRSEMNVSTLELGDSALYLCASSLDRVDEQFFGPGTRLTVL.

At least ten counts were recorded for this clonotype. The chain is built from TRBV7-2 and TRBJ2-6, with D maybe TRBD2 (7 bases). The germline CDR1 and CDR2 sequences are SGHTA and FQGNSA. The CDR3 runs to 16 residues. V lost 0 bases to trimming and J lost 2 bases, with 8 bases between them. For the CDR3, the DNA is TGTGCCAGCAGCTTAGCAGGGGGGGCTGGGGCCAACGTCCTGACTTTC. It codes for CASSLAGGAGANVLTF.